The 11 T cell receptor beta chains below come from one sample, sequenced in a study of post-analysis software for immune sequencing data. Study-wide results and limits: Four or five TRBV segments (TRBV5-6, TRBV5-1 and TRBV20-1 among them) occurred more frequently in patients than in controls.

No cognate antigen is known for these TCRs. The authors incorporated unique molecular identifiers into the TCR beta cDNA libraries. TCRdb redid the calling of the PCR reads with MiXCR, one entry per CDR3 protein. The table shows some 500,000 distinct CDR3 sequences, with roughly 45% occurring only once. Source material: blood. The receptors come from a girl aged 10-17 years with multiple sclerosis.

CDR3 loop: CASSFAEGVSNTGELFF. Here the CDR3 DNA reads TGTGCCAGCAGCTTCGCAGAGGGGGTGTCGAACACCGGGGAGCTGTTTTTT. This chain links TRBV7-9 with TRBJ2-2; tentatively, D is TRBD1 (6 bases). Germline V gene sequence: CDR1 SEHNR, CDR2 FQNEAQ (reference sequence). The CDR3 runs 17 residues. Trimming left V 3 bases short and J 0 bases short, with 14 bases between.

This clonotype was detected a few times. The rearrangement joins TRBV20-1 to TRBJ2-7; TRBD2 matches 10 bases. Losses at the gene ends were 6 bases for V and 4 bases for J; bases not matched to a gene: 9. The CDR3 totals 14 residues. Germline lookup yields CDR1 DFQATT and CDR2 SNEGSKA (reference sequence). The CDR3 is CSAQIAGGPYEQYF. The CDR3 DNA sequence: TGCAGTGCCCAAATAGCGGGAGGCCCTTACGAGCAGTACTTC.

This clonotype was seen a few times. V and J are TRBV7-8 and TRBJ2-1; TRBD2 agrees at 10 bases. Germline V CDR1 and CDR2: SGHVS, FQNEAQ. Germline trimming cut 2 bases from V and 9 bases from J; bases unmatched to any gene: 10. The CDR3 consists of 16 residues. The CDR3: CASSLSGASGSVEQFF. The CDR3 nucleotides read TGTGCCAGCAGCTTAAGTGGGGCTAGCGGGAGTGTTGAGCAGTTCTTC.

The chain links TRBV6-1 to TRBJ1-2, with 10 positions matching TRBD1. This CDR3 is 18 amino acids long. Germline trimming cut 3 bases from V and 0 bases from J; bases unmatched to any gene: 10. The V gene's germline CDR1 is MNHNS and CDR2 SASEGT. The CDR3, as DNA: TGTGCCAGCAGTGACTTTAGGGACAGGGGAGAATCTAACTATGGCTACACCTTC. Amino acid sequence: CASSDFRDRGESNYGYTF.

This chain joins TRBV10-2 and TRBJ2-5, with TRBD2 matching over 8 bases. Germline lookup yields CDR1 WSHSY and CDR2 SAAADI. After removal of 5 bases from V and 4 bases from J, the junction contained 9 bases not matched to a gene. The CDR3 totals 15 residues. CDR3 sequence (DNA): TGCGCCAGCAGTTTATTAAGCGGGAGTGCAGAGACCCAGTACTTC. Translated, it gives CASSLLSGSAETQYF.

This clonotype appeared a single time. The chain is built from TRBV7-2 and TRBJ2-3, with D hard to call. The CDR3 contains 16 residues. Germline V gene lookup returns CDR1 SGHTA and CDR2 FQGNSA. V dropped 2 bases and J dropped 1 base, with 13 bases sitting between them. This CDR3 reads CASSLQGLRGTDTQYF. DNA of the CDR3: TGTGCCAGCAGCTTACAAGGCCTACGGGGCACAGATACGCAGTATTTT.

The gene calls are TRBV27 and TRBJ2-5; tentatively, D is TRBD1 (6 bases). The CDR3 has 14 residues. Germline values: CDR1 MNHEY, CDR2 SMNVEV (reference sequence). V lost 6 bases to trimming and J lost 4 bases, with 15 bases between them. In nucleotides, the CDR3 is TGTGCCAGCAGGGGGGCCCAGCTCCCAGAGACCCAGTACTTC. Protein sequence: CASRGAQLPETQYF.

The rearrangement uses TRBV25-1 and TRBJ2-7; 9 bases fit TRBD1. The end of the DNA aligns better with TRBJ2-5, so the J call may be wrong. The CDR3 loop spans 15 amino acids. CDR1 and CDR2 from the germline V gene are MGHDK and SYGVNS. CDR3 bases: TGTGCCAGCAGTGAATCGACAGGGGGAGGAGGGACCCAGTACTTC. Translated, it gives CASSESTGGGGTQYF.

This sequence joins TRBV7-9 and TRBJ1-2; TRBD1 might be the D (6 bases). This CDR3 contains 11 residues. Looked up from germline, CDR1 is SEHNR and CDR2 is FQNEAQ (reference sequence). V shed 5 bases and J shed 8 bases, with 9 bases lying between them. CDR3 nucleotide sequence: TGTGCCAGCAGCGTAGGACAGGGCTACACCTTC. Protein product: CASSVGQGYTF. The entire variable domain, with the rest obtained from reference TRBV7-9 and TRBJ1-2, is as follows: DTGVSQNPRHKITKRGQNVTFRCDPISEHNRLYWYRQTLGQGPEFLTYFQNEAQLEKSRLLSDRFSAERPKGSFSTLEIQRTEQGDSAMYLCASSVGQGYTFGSGTRLTVV.

This clonotype has just a few counts. V gene TRBV9 combines with J gene TRBJ1-1, with 10 bases lining up with TRBD1. The CDR3 runs 15 residues. J lost 1 base, V lost 1 base, and 1 base had no gene match. The germline V gene has CDR1 SGDLS and CDR2 YYNGEE. The CDR3 nucleotides read TGTGCCAGCAGCGTAAGGACAGGGGGGAACACTGAAGCTTTCTTT. This codes for CASSVRTGGNTEAFF.

This clonotype was detected only a few times. The chain has TRBV5-1 and TRBJ2-5; 7 bases match TRBD2. Trimming took 4 bases from V and 11 from J; bases not matched to a gene: 20. The CDR3 has 16 residues. Germline lookup yields CDR1 SGHRS and CDR2 YFSETQ. The CDR3 here is CASSPGLEFGGNKQYF. The CDR3, as DNA: TGCGCCAGCAGCCCTGGACTAGAGTTCGGTGGGAATAAGCAGTACTTC.